A single sample is the source of the 19 T cell receptor beta chains below, sequenced in a study of cytomegalovirus exposure and HLA in healthy donors. PCR was performed using 60 Vbeta and 13 Jbeta primers. Sequenced by immunoSEQ multiplex PCR; TCRdb stores in-frame clones only, minus some. The sample records approximately 160,000 clones, more than 70% being singletons. Source material: PBMCs. Receptors originate from a boy aged 2 to 10 in good health and CMV-seronegative.

The sample holds one count of this clone. The CDR3 DNA is TGTGCCAGCAGCCAAGGGCCGGGACAGGGGGCTGCTAATGAGCAGTTCTTC. Its protein is CASSQGPGQGAANEQFF. The chain uses TRBV4-2 and TRBJ2-1; TRBD1 matches at 12 bases. The CDR3 has 17 residues. V dropped 1 base and J dropped 7; count of bases not matched to a gene: 8. CDR1 LGHNA and CDR2 YNFKEQ come from the germline V gene.

The table lists this clone with a count of one. V and J are TRBV28 and TRBJ1-3; no clear D gene. Germline V gene sequence: CDR1 MDHEN, CDR2 SYDVKM. V was trimmed by 2 bases and J by 2 bases, leaving 10 bases between them. This CDR3 region has 15 residues. The DNA for the CDR3 is TGTGCCAGCAGTTTAAGACCGGGGACTGGAAACACCATATATTTT. It codes for CASSLRPGTGNTIYF.

V gene TRBV14 combines with J gene TRBJ2-7, with D perhaps TRBD1 (5 bases). Germline V gene sequence: CDR1 SGHDN, CDR2 FVKESK. V lost 4 bases and J 3 bases, leaving 13 bases between the germline ends. The CDR3 runs 14 residues. The chain's CDR3 is CASSRATEFYEQYF. The CDR3 DNA sequence: TGTGCCAGCAGCCGGGCGACAGAATTCTACGAGCAGTACTTC.

The rearrangement joins TRBV10-3 to TRBJ2-3; 7 nucleotides line up with TRBD2. The CDR3 is 16 residues long. Germline CDR1 reads ENHRY; CDR2 reads SYGVKD. Unmatched junction bases numbered 7, after V lost 3 bases and J lost 1 base. Written as DNA, the CDR3 is TGTGCCATCAGTGATAGGGCTAGCGGAGGCACAGATACGCAGTATTTT. Protein sequence: CAISDRASGGTDTQYF.

The chain is built from TRBV7-8 and TRBJ2-1, with 8 positions matching TRBD2. The CDR3 totals 16 residues. J gave up 4 bases and V 1 base, and 6 bases lay outside the gene matches. CDR1 is SGHVS, CDR2 FQNEAQ, per germline. The CDR3 sequence: CASSLDSSGSYNEQFF. For the CDR3, the DNA is TGTGCCAGCAGCTTAGACTCTAGCGGGTCGTACAATGAGCAGTTCTTC.

The chain has TRBV7-2 and TRBJ1-5; tentative D call: TRBD1 (5 bases). Trimming cost V 0 bases and J 6 bases, with 9 bases left between them. The CDR3 runs to 14 residues. Germline-derived CDR1 and CDR2 are SGHTA and FQGNSA. The DNA for the CDR3 is TGTGCCAGCAGCTTAGCGGGAGGGGCTCAGCCCCAGCATTTT. Its protein product is CASSLAGGAQPQHF.

This rearrangement joins TRBV27 to TRBJ2-1, with TRBD2 identical over 11 bases. CDR1 and CDR2 from the germline V gene are MNHEY and SMNVEV (reference sequence). The CDR3 contains 18 residues. The V segment lost 0 bases and the J segment 4 bases; nucleotides outside the gene matches: 8. CDR3: CASSLSSIIAGGYNEQFF. DNA of the CDR3: TGTGCCAGCAGTTTATCAAGTATCATAGCGGGAGGGTACAATGAGCAGTTCTTC.

This chain joins TRBV6-5 and TRBJ2-2, with a possible D match to TRBD2 (5 bases). Germline CDR1 and CDR2: MNHEY and SVGAGI. Trimming cost V 8 bases and J 6 bases, with 13 bases left between them. CDR3 length: 13 residues. CDR3 sequence reads: CASSRGGAGELFF. The DNA for the CDR3 is TGTGCCAGCTCTCGAGGAGGAGCCGGGGAGCTGTTTTTT.

This chain connects TRBV21-1 to TRBJ2-1; the listed D gene, TRBD1, was not tested against the DNA. TRBV21-1 is an annotated pseudogene. The CDR3 length is 14 residues. DNA of the CDR3: TGTGCCAGCATCAAAGGGCAAGAATACAATGAGCAGTTCTTC. As protein: CASIKGQEYNEQFF.

The DNA for the CDR3 is TGTGCCAGCAGTTACTCCGGGACAGTGAACACTGAAGCTTTCTTT. It codes for CASSYSGTVNTEAFF. The rearrangement links TRBV6-6 to TRBJ1-1, with 7 bases matching TRBD1. The CDR3 spans 15 residues. J gave up 0 bases and V 0 bases, and 1 base lay outside the gene matches. CDR1 and CDR2 from the germline V gene are MNHNY and SVGAGI (reference sequence).

The chain links TRBV7-9 to TRBJ2-7, with 7 bases that match TRBD2. CDR3 size: 17 residues. With V trimmed by 5 bases and J by 0 bases, 13 bases remained unmatched. Germline V gives CDR1 SEHNR, CDR2 FQNEAQ (reference sequence). DNA of the CDR3: TGTGCCAGCAGCACCTCGAGGGGTAGCGGGCTCTCCTACGAGCAGTACTTC. This gives the protein CASSTSRGSGLSYEQYF. The full variable domain, its missing parts supplied by reference TRBV7-9 and TRBJ2-7, is DTGVSQNPRHKITKRGQNVTFRCDPISEHNRLYWYRQTLGQGPEFLTYFQNEAQLEKSRLLSDRFSAERPKGSFSTLEIQRTEQGDSAMYLCASSTSRGSGLSYEQYFGPGTRLTVT.

This clone was seen a single time. The CDR3 reads CASSFGRRVYNEQFF. CDR3 nucleotide sequence: TGTGCCAGCAGCTTCGGGAGAAGGGTCTACAATGAGCAGTTCTTC. This sequence joins TRBV11-3 and TRBJ2-1; maybe TRBD2 (6 bases). Germline CDR1 is SGHNT and CDR2 is YENEEA. The CDR3 extends over 15 amino acids. Trimming shortened V by 3 bases and J by 3 bases, and 12 bases separated the two germline ends.

This chain links TRBV6-1 with TRBJ2-5, with D tentatively TRBD2 (6 bases). Germline lookup yields CDR1 MNHNS and CDR2 SASEGT. The CDR3 loop spans 15 amino acids. V was cut by 2 bases and J by 2 bases, with 12 bases left in between. In nucleotides, the CDR3 is TGTGCCAGCAGTGAAAGCTGGCGGGAACAAGAGACCCAGTACTTC. This translates into CASSESWREQETQYF.

This clone has just one count. CDR3 sequence (DNA): TGTGCTAGTGGTTTGAGCACCAGGGGTCCCCACGAGCAGTACTTC. This sequence encodes CASGLSTRGPHEQYF. The chain links TRBV12-5 to TRBJ2-7; a weak D match, TRBD1 (6 bases). V was pared by 2 bases and J by 5 bases, with 16 bases between. This CDR3 comprises 15 residues. From germline, CDR1 is LGHNT and CDR2 FRNRAP.

The chain uses TRBV21-1 and TRBJ2-7; the D call TRBD2 from the table was never checked on the DNA. TRBV21-1 is reported as a pseudogene. The CDR3 spans 12 residues. In DNA form, the CDR3 reads TGTGCCAGCAGCCAAGGCGGAGACGAGCAGTACTTC. It translates to CASSQGGDEQYF.

The gene calls are TRBV7-3 and TRBJ2-7; 9 positions match TRBD2. CDR1 and CDR2 from the germline V gene are SGHTA and FQGTGA. The J segment lost 5 bases and the V segment lost 1 base, leaving 3 bases of the junction unmatched. This CDR3 is 14 amino acids long. CDR3 bases: TGTGCCAGCAGCTTAATAGCGGGAGCCCACGAGCAGTACTTC. This translates into CASSLIAGAHEQYF. Full variable domain (missing parts from reference TRBV7-3 and TRBJ2-7): GAGVSQTPSNKVTEKGKYVELRCDPISGHTALYWYRQSLGQGPEFLIYFQGTGAADDSGLPNDRFFAVRPEGSVSTLKIQRTERGDSAVYLCASSLIAGAHEQYFGPGTRLTVT.

The chain joins TRBV5-1 to TRBJ2-7, with D tentatively TRBD2 (6 bases). Germline assignment: CDR1 SGHRS and CDR2 YFSETQ. CDR3 length: 15 residues. The V end lost 0 bases, the J end lost 0 bases, and 10 bases lay between the germline ends. The chain's CDR3 is CASSLAGGDSYEQYF. The DNA for the CDR3 is TGCGCCAGCAGCTTGGCGGGCGGGGACTCCTACGAGCAGTACTTC.

This chain links TRBV29-1 with TRBJ2-1; 11 nucleotides align to TRBD2. V gave up 4 bases and J gave up 7 bases; unmatched junction bases: 6. Germline values: CDR1 SQVTM, CDR2 ANQGSEA. CDR3 size: 14 residues. The CDR3 reads CSVGGLAVGNEQFF. The CDR3 DNA follows: TGCAGCGTTGGGGGACTAGCGGTGGGGAATGAGCAGTTCTTC.

The chain is built from TRBV4-1 and TRBJ1-2, with D perhaps matching TRBD1 (5 bases). Germline V gene data show CDR1 as MGHRA and CDR2 as YSYEKL. CDR3 size: 13 residues. V was pared by 2 bases and J by 4 bases, with 8 bases between. CDR3 sequence: CASSQSQGYGYTF. For the CDR3, the DNA is TGCGCCAGCAGCCAATCCCAGGGCTATGGCTACACCTTC.